These 24 T cell receptor beta chains came from one sample sequenced in a study of blood T cell repertoires in COVID-19. Measured with immunoSEQ multiplex PCR; TCRdb has only the in-frame clones, and not every one. The table lists roughly 440,000 clones, about 91% of them singletons. The sequenced sample consisted of peripheral blood. Receptor source: a woman aged 45-60 years with COVID-19, enrolled during active disease.

This sequence joins TRBV5-1 and TRBJ2-3, with 9 bases that match TRBD2. This CDR3 contains 15 residues. Trimming took 2 bases from V and 5 from J; bases not matched to a gene: 6. CDR1 is SGHRS, CDR2 YFSETQ, per germline. This CDR3 reads CASSFPSGEKDTQYF. CDR3 nucleotides: TGCGCCAGCAGCTTCCCTAGCGGGGAAAAAGATACGCAGTATTTT.

To note about this clone: The sample holds other DNA sequences that translate to the same CDR3. The rearrangement joins TRBV20-1 to TRBJ1-2; D unresolved. The V end lost 5 bases, the J end lost 5 bases, and 3 bases lay between the germline ends. The CDR3 spans 9 residues. The germline V gene has CDR1 DFQATT and CDR2 SNEGSKA (reference sequence). CDR3: CSALYGYTF. The CDR3 DNA is TGCAGTGCTTTATATGGCTACACCTTC.

V gene TRBV7-2 combines with J gene TRBJ2-2, with a weak D call TRBD1 (5 bases). Looked up from germline, CDR1 is SGHTA and CDR2 is FQGNSA. V was shortened by 3 bases and J by 3 bases, with 8 bases between the two germline ends. This CDR3 is 14 amino acids long. CDR3 sequence reads: CASSLVGDTGELFF. CDR3 nucleotides: TGTGCCAGCAGCTTGGTAGGGGACACCGGGGAGCTGTTTTTT.

V and J are TRBV28 and TRBJ1-5, with unresolved D. The germline gives CDR1 MDHEN, CDR2 SYDVKM. Trimming pared 5 bases from V and 5 bases from J, leaving 4 bases between. The CDR3 length is 11 residues. The CDR3: CASSHYQPQHF. The CDR3 DNA sequence: TGTGCCAGCAGTCATTATCAGCCCCAGCATTTT.

The V and J genes are TRBV3-1 (or the pseudogene TRBV3-2) and TRBJ1-5; D gene uncertain. Trimming stripped 0 bases from V and 6 bases from J, with 6 bases between. CDR3 length: 13 amino acids. Germline V gene sequence: CDR1 LGHDT, CDR2 YNNKEL (reference sequence). The chain's CDR3 is CASSQDAGQPQHF. The CDR3, as DNA: TGTGCCAGCAGCCAAGACGCGGGTCAGCCCCAGCATTTT.

This chain uses TRBV5-4 with TRBJ1-2; TRBD1 might be the D (6 bases). The germline V gene has CDR1 SGHNT and CDR2 YYREEE (reference sequence). This CDR3 is built from 16 residues. The V and J ends lost 2 bases and 6 bases respectively, with 20 bases between them. CDR3 loop: CASSFGWIRGPHGYTF. The CDR3, as DNA: TGTGCCAGCAGCTTCGGGTGGATCAGGGGCCCCCATGGCTACACCTTC.

This clone was seen once. The chain links TRBV18 to TRBJ1-2; 9 bases fit TRBD1. The V gene's germline CDR1 is KGHSH and CDR2 LQKENI. CDR3 length: 13 residues. V lost 3 bases to trimming and J lost 8 bases; unmatched junction nucleotides: 4. CDR3 sequence reads: CASSPRQGEGYTF. CDR3 sequence (DNA): TGTGCCAGCTCACCTCGACAGGGGGAAGGCTACACCTTC.

The chain combines TRBV3-1 (or the pseudogene TRBV3-2) with TRBJ1-2; no firm D call. V lost 1 base and J 4 bases, leaving 19 bases between the germline ends. This CDR3 comprises 17 residues. Germline V gives CDR1 LGHDT, CDR2 YNNKEL (reference sequence). CDR3 DNA sequence: TGTGCCAGCAGCCAAGCTATGATCGGGGTCCGCCCCTATGGCTACACCTTC. It translates to CASSQAMIGVRPYGYTF.

The chain has TRBV11-2 and TRBJ1-4, with a possible D match to TRBD1 (5 bases). There are 16 residues in the CDR3. The germline V and J ends were trimmed by 3 bases and 5 bases, with 16 bases remaining between them. The germline V gene has CDR1 SGHAT and CDR2 FQNNGV. CDR3: CASSFLAGEENEKLFF. The CDR3 DNA sequence: TGTGCCAGCAGCTTTCTCGCGGGGGAGGAAAATGAAAAACTGTTTTTT.

The V gene is TRBV6-4, the J gene TRBJ1-5, with 10 positions matching TRBD1. V shed 2 bases and J 6 bases; nucleotides not matched to a gene: 10. Germline V CDR1 and CDR2: MRHNA, SNTAGT. The CDR3 is made up of 17 amino acids. The CDR3 nucleotides are TGTGCCAGCAGTGACGTCCCCGGGACAGGGGTTATTCAGCCCCAGCATTTT. Translated: CASSDVPGTGVIQPQHF.

The chain recombines TRBV11-2 with TRBJ2-7; D gene unclear. V dropped 6 bases and J dropped 3 bases, with 6 bases sitting between them. Looked up from germline, CDR1 is SGHAT and CDR2 is FQNNGV. This CDR3 is 11 amino acids long. In DNA, the CDR3 is TGTGCCAGCAGGCGCTTCTACGAGCAGTACTTC. Its protein is CASRRFYEQYF.

The chain employs TRBV6-5 and TRBJ1-5, with D possibly being TRBD1 (6 bases). Looked up from germline, CDR1 is MNHEY and CDR2 is SVGAGI. The CDR3 spans 14 residues. Trimming removed 6 bases at V and 5 bases at J, with 14 bases between. CDR3 residues: CASRKTGQDQPQHF. Written as DNA, the CDR3 is TGTGCCAGCAGGAAGACAGGCCAGGATCAGCCCCAGCATTTT.

The table lists this clone with a count of one. The V gene is TRBV15, the J gene TRBJ2-3, with D maybe TRBD2 (7 bases). This CDR3 comprises 14 residues. The germline gives CDR1 LNHNV, CDR2 YYDKDF (reference sequence). Trimming left V 8 bases short and J 4 bases short, with 16 bases between. The CDR3 protein is CATLEGGAADTQYF. Here the CDR3 DNA reads TGTGCCACCCTCGAAGGGGGGGCCGCAGATACGCAGTATTTT.

As DNA, the CDR3 is TGTGCCAGCAGCCCCACGACAGTAGCTAACTATGGCTACACCTTC. Encoded protein: CASSPTTVANYGYTF. The chain uses TRBV6-5 and TRBJ1-2, with D possibly TRBD1 on 5 matching bases. V lost 6 bases and J 0 bases, leaving 14 bases between the germline ends. Germline values: CDR1 MNHEY, CDR2 SVGAGI. The CDR3 spans 15 residues.

The V and J genes are TRBV14 and TRBJ1-2; D may be TRBD1 (5 bases). The CDR3 is 13 amino acids. Trimming removed 1 base at V and 4 bases at J, with 7 bases between. Germline CDR1 is SGHDN and CDR2 is FVKESK. CDR3 sequence reads: CASSQGQIYGYTF. CDR3 coding DNA: TGTGCCAGCAGCCAAGGACAGATCTATGGCTACACCTTC.

J is TRBJ1-2 and V is TRBV28; D may be TRBD1 (5 bases). The V gene's germline CDR1 is MDHEN and CDR2 SYDVKM. Trimming removed 1 base from V and 6 bases from J, with 6 bases in between. CDR3 size: 12 residues. The CDR3 DNA sequence: TGTGCCAGCAGTTTATCCAGGGATGGCTACACCTTC. This codes for CASSLSRDGYTF.

The chain is built from TRBV4-1 and TRBJ1-2; 11 bases map to TRBD1. Trimming took 5 bases from V and 2 from J; bases not matched to a gene: 10. CDR1 is MGHRA, CDR2 YSYEKL, per germline. This CDR3 region has 17 residues. The CDR3 loop reads CASSAHTDRGRNYGYTF. CDR3 nucleotides: TGCGCCAGCAGCGCCCATACGGACAGGGGGCGAAACTATGGCTACACCTTC.

This chain links TRBV28 with TRBJ2-2, with a tentative D call TRBD1 (5 bases). V lost 6 bases and J lost 2, with 10 bases in between. The V gene's germline CDR1 is MDHEN and CDR2 SYDVKM. The CDR3 is made up of 14 amino acids. The CDR3 DNA sequence: TGTGCCAGCAGCCTGACAGAAAACACCGGGGAGCTGTTTTTT. It yields the protein CASSLTENTGELFF.

V is TRBV7-2 and J is TRBJ1-6; 7 positions agree with TRBD1. Unmatched junction bases numbered 14, after V lost 5 bases and J lost 7 bases. Germline loops: CDR1 SGHTA, CDR2 FQGNSA. CDR3 size: 17 residues. This chain's CDR3 is CASSPWTGILRNSPLHF. CDR3 in DNA: TGTGCCAGCAGCCCTTGGACAGGTATTTTGCGGAATTCACCCCTCCACTTT. The variable domain in full, with the rest retrieved from reference TRBV7-2 and TRBJ1-6, is GAGVSQSPSNKVTEKGKDVELRCDPISGHTALYWYRQSLGQGLEFLIYFQGNSAPDKSGLPSDRFSAERTGGSVSTLTIQRTQQEDSAVYLCASSPWTGILRNSPLHFGNGTRLTVT.

The chain couples TRBV2 to TRBJ2-7, with TRBD1 as a possible D gene (6 bases). The germline gives CDR1 SNHLY, CDR2 FYNNEI. V dropped 6 bases and J dropped 4 bases, with 19 bases sitting between them. The CDR3 totals 15 residues. The DNA for the CDR3 is TGTGCCAGCAGGGGGACATTCATTCCGCGGTACGAGCAGTACTTC. Its protein is CASRGTFIPRYEQYF.

This rearrangement joins TRBV15 to TRBJ1-1, with D hard to call. The CDR3 extends over 18 amino acids. Between the trimmed V and J ends, which lost 1 base and 0 bases, there was a span of 18 bases. Germline lookup yields CDR1 LNHNV and CDR2 YYDKDF (reference sequence). The CDR3 nucleotides are TGTGCCACCAGCAGAGGGAGGAGCCTGTCCCCTATGAACACTGAAGCTTTCTTT. Its translation is CATSRGRSLSPMNTEAFF.

The chain employs TRBV6-5 and TRBJ1-6; a weak D match, TRBD1 (6 bases). The germline V gene encodes CDR1 MNHEY and CDR2 SVGAGI. CDR3 length: 15 residues. Trimming took off 4 bases at V and 10 bases at J, with 17 bases between the two ends. CDR3 protein: CASSSGTRSRSPLHF. The CDR3 nucleotides read TGTGCCAGCAGTTCCGGGACAAGGTCGCGGTCACCCCTCCACTTT.

About this clone: Distinct nucleotide sequences in the sample also encode this CDR3. The gene calls are TRBV2 and TRBJ1-2; the D is unclear. The germline V and J ends were trimmed by 3 bases and 5 bases, with 16 bases remaining between them. The CDR3 covers 15 residues. Per germline, CDR1 SNHLY and CDR2 FYNNEI. This chain's CDR3 is CASSEEGAQQYGYTF. CDR3 in DNA: TGTGCCAGCAGTGAGGAAGGAGCCCAGCAGTATGGCTACACCTTC. Combining the CDR3 with reference TRBV2 and TRBJ1-2 gives the whole variable domain EPEVTQTPSHQVTQMGQEVILRCVPISNHLYFYWYRQILGQKVEFLVSFYNNEISEKSEIFDDQFSVERPDGSNFTLKIRSTKLEDSAMYFCASSEEGAQQYGYTFGSGTRLTVV.

The rearrangement joins TRBV19 to TRBJ1-3; tentative D call: TRBD1 (6 bases). Trimming took 5 bases from V and 2 from J, leaving 13 bases between them. This CDR3 has 15 residues. Germline V gene data show CDR1 as LNHDA and CDR2 as SQIVND (reference sequence). CDR3 bases: TGTGCCAGTAGTTCTCAACAGGGTCCTGGAAACACCATATATTTT. Its protein product is CASSSQQGPGNTIYF.